The clone carrying this T cell receptor (beta chain) was recorded many times. What it binds is not known. This record belongs to a study of T cells in Graves' hyperthyroidism and ophthalmopathy. Looking at the study overall: Peripheral blood was taken when the disease was first diagnosed, before any treatment began.

Using RNA transcripts as the source, TCR beta CDR3 regions were amplified. HTBI primers were the set used in a first-round RT-PCR of the TCR CDR3. TCRdb re-called the multiplex PCR reads with MiXCR, one entry per CDR3 protein. The data show about 400,000 distinct CDR3 sequences, about 15% seen once. Source material for PBMCs was 9 to 10 ml fresh peripheral blood. Study conclusions and caveats: Within blood appeared most thyroid clonotypes that had expanded above 0.001. The model predicted ophthalmopathy a median roughly 6.5 months before onset.

The receptor comes from a woman aged 25 to 39 with Graves' hyperthyroidism. The sequenced sample consisted of blood.

DNA for the CDR3: TGTGCCAGCAGCGACAGGGGCATCACCGGGGAGCTGTTTTTT. It translates to CASSDRGITGELFF. The gene calls are TRBV6-1 and TRBJ2-2; 8 bases match TRBD1. Germline V lookup: CDR1 MNHNS, CDR2 SASEGT. CDR3 size: 14 residues. The ends lost 6 bases at V and 4 bases at J; junction bases unmatched: 4.